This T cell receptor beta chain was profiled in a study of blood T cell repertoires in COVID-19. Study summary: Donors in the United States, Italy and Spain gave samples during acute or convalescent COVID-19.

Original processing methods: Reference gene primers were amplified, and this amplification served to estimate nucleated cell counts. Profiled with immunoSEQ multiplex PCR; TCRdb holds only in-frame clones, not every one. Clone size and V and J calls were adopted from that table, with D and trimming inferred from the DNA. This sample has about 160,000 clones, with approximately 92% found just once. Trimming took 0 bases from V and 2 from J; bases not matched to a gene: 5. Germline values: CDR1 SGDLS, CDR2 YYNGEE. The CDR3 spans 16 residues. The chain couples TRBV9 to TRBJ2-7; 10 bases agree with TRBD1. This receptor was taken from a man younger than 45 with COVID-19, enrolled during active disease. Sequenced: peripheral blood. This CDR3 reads CASSVGVGQGAYEQYF. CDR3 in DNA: TGTGCCAGCAGCGTAGGGGTTGGACAGGGGGCCTACGAGCAGTACTTC. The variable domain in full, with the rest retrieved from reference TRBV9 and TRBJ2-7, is DSGVTQTPKHLITATGQRVTLRCSPRSGDLSVYWYQQSLDQGLQFLIQYYNGEERAKGNILERFSAQQFPDLHSELNLSSLELGDSALYFCASSVGVGQGAYEQYFGPGTRLTVT.